The 5 T cell receptor beta chains presented below share a single source sample, sequenced in a study of T cells in Graves' hyperthyroidism and ophthalmopathy. From RNA transcripts, TCR beta CDR3 regions were amplified. First-round RT-PCR targeting the TCR CDR3 was performed with the HTBI primer set. From the multiplex PCR reads, TCRdb called clonotypes with MiXCR, one entry per CDR3 protein. The sample records about 500,000 distinct CDR3 sequences, more than 15% being singletons. Sequenced material: blood. Source of these receptors: a woman in her 30s with Graves' ophthalmopathy.

The table lists this clonotype with a count of one. This chain uses TRBV5-5 with TRBJ2-3; 7 nucleotides line up with TRBD2. The CDR3 totals 16 residues. With V trimmed by 3 bases and J by 2 bases, 9 bases remained unmatched. CDR1 and CDR2 (germline): SGHKS, YYEKEE (reference sequence). CDR3 DNA: TGTGCCAGCAGCTACTGGGGGGGACTCGACACAGATACGCAGTATTTT. As protein: CASSYWGGLDTDTQYF. Looking up the rest from reference TRBV5-5 and TRBJ2-3 gives the full variable domain: DAGVTQSPTHLIKTRGQQVTLRCSPISGHKSVSWYQQVLGQGPQFIFQYYEKEERGRGNFPDRFSARQFPNYSSELNVNALLLGDSALYLCASSYWGGLDTDTQYFGPGTRLTVL.

This clonotype occurred many times. This chain joins TRBV28 and TRBJ2-7, with 7 nucleotides matching TRBD1. Germline V gives CDR1 MDHEN, CDR2 SYDVKM. The junction had 9 bases not matched to a gene; V was cut back by 7 bases and J by 0 bases. This CDR3 contains 15 residues. The DNA of the CDR3 is TGTGCCAGCACCTCCCCGGGACAGAGCTCCTACGAGCAGTACTTC. Its protein product is CASTSPGQSSYEQYF.

This clonotype was picked up many times. The V call is TRBV20-1, the J call TRBJ2-3; 8 bases fit TRBD2. CDR1 and CDR2 from the germline V gene are DFQATT and SNEGSKA (reference sequence). With V trimmed by 3 bases and J by 5 bases, 7 bases remained unmatched. The CDR3 covers 14 residues. The CDR3 region is CSASGGLALDTQYF. CDR3 nucleotides: TGCAGTGCTAGTGGCGGACTAGCTTTAGATACGCAGTATTTT.

The table lists this clonotype with a few counts. The genes are TRBV19 and TRBJ2-1, with 10 bases fitting TRBD2. CDR1 and CDR2 from the germline V gene are LNHDA and SQIVND (reference sequence). V lost 3 bases to trimming and J lost 3 bases; unmatched junction nucleotides: 5. The CDR3 spans 16 residues. This CDR3 is CASSMRGLAFYNEQFF. The CDR3 bases are TGTGCCAGTAGTATGAGGGGACTAGCGTTCTACAATGAGCAGTTCTTC.

Of note for this clonotype: Likely a read error: the CDR3 ends without its conserved phenylalanine or tryptophan. The chain recombines TRBV28 with TRBJ1-1, with D hard to call. Germline CDR1 MDHEN, CDR2 SYDVKM. The length of the CDR3 is 12 residues. CDR3 nucleotide sequence: TGTGCCAGCGGTTTCACCTGGGCTGAAGCTTTCCTT. Translating it yields CASGFTWAEAFL.